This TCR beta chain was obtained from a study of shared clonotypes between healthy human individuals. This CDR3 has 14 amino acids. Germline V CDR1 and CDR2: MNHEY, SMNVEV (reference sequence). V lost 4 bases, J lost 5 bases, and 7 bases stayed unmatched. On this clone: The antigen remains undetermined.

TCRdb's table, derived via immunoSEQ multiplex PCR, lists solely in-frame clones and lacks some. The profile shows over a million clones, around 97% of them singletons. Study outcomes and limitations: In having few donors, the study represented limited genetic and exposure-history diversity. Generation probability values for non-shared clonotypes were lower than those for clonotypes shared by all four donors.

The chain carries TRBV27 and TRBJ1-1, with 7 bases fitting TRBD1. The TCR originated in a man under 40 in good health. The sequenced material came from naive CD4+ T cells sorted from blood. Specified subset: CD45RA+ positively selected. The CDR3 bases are TGTGCCAGCAGTTACGGCAGGGGGGAAACTGAAGCTTTCTTT. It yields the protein CASSYGRGETEAFF.